The T cell receptor (beta chain) under discussion was sequenced for a study of T-cell memory formation after mild COVID-19. This clonotype was detected many times. Its antigen remains unknown. Germline V gene data show CDR1 as SGHRS and CDR2 as YFSETQ. The CDR3 sequence is 15 residues long. Trimming pared 2 bases from V and 5 bases from J, leaving 13 bases between. Using constant-segment primers, 5'RACE produced TCR alpha and TCR beta cDNA libraries carrying sample barcodes and UMIs. MiXCR was run by TCRdb on the 5' RACE reads, yielding one entry per CDR3 protein. The table has about 440,000 distinct CDR3 sequences, 20% seen once. Points from the study as a whole: Shrinking CD4+ clones were chiefly CM and EM; CD8+ ones were chiefly EMRA.

The chain uses TRBV5-1 and TRBJ2-2; D is ambiguous. Sequenced material: PBMCs or a T cell subset sorted from them (not recorded which). This sequence originates from an adult woman who had mild COVID-19 (a few samples of this study predate the infection). Cell type and time point are not known. The CDR3 loop reads CASSFALGSTGELFF. Here the CDR3 DNA reads TGCGCCAGCAGCTTCGCTTTGGGGTCGACCGGGGAGCTGTTTTTT.